Listed below are T cell receptor beta chains from one sample, sequenced in a study of response to subunit inactivated influenza vaccine. TCRdb processed the RT-PCR reads anew with MiXCR; each CDR3 protein has one entry. The sample has roughly 700,000 distinct CDR3 sequences, around a sixth seen once. The source material was PBMCs from blood, sampled 12 days after vaccination. These receptor sequences come from a man in his fifties or sixties who received an inactivated influenza vaccine. The CDR3 runs from the conserved cysteine through the conserved F or W. Each record gives: V gene, D gene, J gene, clone size, CDR3 length, CDR3 protein, CDR3 DNA. A D gene is named only where the DNA matches it firmly. Clone size, where shown, is once, few, many, or a class for clones that have expanded.

>TRBV27|NA|TRBJ1-2|many|15
CASSYYPGITEGYTF
TGTGCCAGCAGTTACTACCCGGGGATAACGGAGGGCTACACCTTC
>TRBV5-6|TRBD2|TRBJ2-2|few|15
CASSLANSGTGELFF
TGTGCCAGCAGCTTGGCGAATAGCGGGACCGGGGAGCTGTTTTTT
>TRBV6-2/TRBV6-3|NA|TRBJ2-3|few|13
CASSYLRSDTQYF
TGTGCCAGCAGTTACCTACGGTCAGATACGCAGTATTTT
>TRBV3-1|NA|TRBJ2-7|NA|14
CASSQDWRVGEQYF
TGTGCCAGCAGCCAAGATTGGAGGGTGGGTGAGCAGTACTTC
>TRBV7-9|NA|TRBJ1-1|few|14
CASSLVSSGGQAFF
TGTGCCAGCAGCTTAGTATCCTCCGGAGGGCAAGCTTTCTTT
>TRBV6-1|NA|TRBJ2-7|NA|14
CASRHRSATYEQYF
TGTGCCAGCAGGCACAGATCCGCAACCTACGAGCAGTACTTC
>TRBV29-1|NA|TRBJ2-3|few|13
CSKQIGATDTQYF
TGCAGCAAACAAATAGGGGCCACAGATACGCAGTATTTT
>TRBV29-1|NA|TRBJ2-7|NA|14
CSVEKGPGAYEQYF
TGCAGCGTTGAAAAAGGGCCAGGGGCATACGAGCAGTACTTC
>TRBV6-1|NA|TRBJ1-4|NA|14
CASTMGGTNEKLFF
TGTGCCAGCACTATGGGTGGAACTAATGAAAAACTGTTTTTT
>TRBV5-5|TRBD2|TRBJ2-5|few|15
CASSRLAGVKETQYF
TGTGCCAGCAGCCGACTAGCGGGAGTTAAAGAGACCCAGTACTTC
>TRBV4-2|NA|TRBJ2-7|few|15
CASSQDWQAVGEQYF
TGTGCCAGCAGCCAAGACTGGCAGGCAGTCGGCGAGCAGTACTTC
>TRBV7-9|NA|TRBJ2-3|few|14
CASSFPSRRNTQYF
TGTGCCAGCAGCTTCCCGTCGCGACGGAATACGCAGTATTTT
>TRBV5-1|NA|TRBJ2-5|NA|14
CASSATGKEETQYF
TGCGCCAGCAGCGCGACAGGAAAGGAAGAGACCCAGTACTTC
>TRBV19|NA|TRBJ2-2|NA|14
CASSIGLGTGELFF
TGTGCCAGTAGTATAGGCCTCGGCACCGGGGAGCTGTTTTTT
>TRBV6-5|NA|TRBJ1-1|few|13
CASSYSGIAEAFF
TGTGCCAGCAGTTACTCGGGGATTGCTGAAGCTTTCTTT
>TRBV15|TRBD2|TRBJ2-6|once|19
CATSRLTSGGLSGANVLTF
TGTGCCACCAGCAGATTAACTAGCGGGGGCCTCTCTGGGGCCAACGTCCTGACTTTC
>TRBV10-3|NA|TRBJ2-7|many|8
CASGGQYF
TGTGCCTCCGGAGGGCAGTACTTC
>TRBV12-2|NA|TRBJ2-3|NA|9
CASRLWQYF
TGTGCAAGTCGCCTCTGGCAGTATTTT
>TRBV7-9|NA|TRBJ2-7|NA|13
CASSFLESYEQYF
TGTGCCAGCAGCTTCCTAGAGTCCTACGAGCAGTACTTC
>TRBV11-3|TRBD1|TRBJ2-7|NA|14
CASSPDRERNEQYF
TGTGCCAGCAGCCCCGACAGGGAAAGGAACGAGCAGTACTTC
>TRBV19|NA|TRBJ2-2|few|14
CASTAAVLTGELFF
TGTGCCAGTACCGCAGCAGTCCTTACCGGGGAGCTGTTTTTT
>TRBV29-1|TRBD1|TRBJ2-6|NA|19
CSVEDPVRTGESGANVLTF
TGCAGCGTTGAAGATCCCGTCAGGACAGGGGAATCAGGGGCCAACGTCCTGACTTTC
>TRBV9|NA|TRBJ2-2|NA|15
CASSVGQVSNRELFF
TGTGCCAGCAGCGTAGGGCAGGTCTCTAATCGGGAGCTGTTTTTT
>TRBV7-9|TRBD1|TRBJ1-1|many|13
CASSFDRGTEAFF
TGTGCCAGCAGCTTCGACAGGGGAACTGAAGCTTTCTTT
>TRBV7-2|TRBD1|TRBJ1-4|NA|15
CASSPRQGLYEKLFF
TGTGCCAGCAGCCCACGACAGGGGCTATATGAAAAACTGTTTTTT
>TRBV18|NA|TRBJ2-7|NA|13
CASSVDGNYEQYF
TGTGCCAGCTCAGTGGACGGCAACTACGAGCAGTACTTC
>TRBV20-1|NA|TRBJ1-2|NA|11
CSAVTNYGYTF
TGCAGTGCAGTCACCAACTATGGCTACACCTTC
>TRBV15|NA|TRBJ2-6|many|20
CATSRGLNRDTLSGANVLTF
TGTGCCACCAGCAGAGGGTTAAACCGGGACACCCTCTCTGGGGCCAACGTCCTGACTTTC
>TRBV18|TRBD1|TRBJ2-2|NA|16
CASSPGSGGYAGELFF
TGTGCCAGCTCACCGGGATCAGGGGGCTACGCCGGGGAGCTGTTTTTT
>TRBV28|NA|TRBJ1-5|few|16
CASRVLAGASNQPQHF
TGTGCCAGCAGGGTACTGGCGGGGGCAAGCAATCAGCCCCAGCATTTT
>TRBV12-3/TRBV12-4|TRBD2|TRBJ2-3|many|17
CASSRLGASGARDTQYF
TGTGCCAGCAGTCGTCTGGGGGCTAGCGGGGCCAGGGATACGCAGTATTTT
>TRBV20-1|TRBD1|TRBJ1-3|NA|14
CSATRDSSGNTIYF
TGCAGTGCAACAAGGGACAGCTCTGGAAACACCATATATTTT
>TRBV7-9|NA|TRBJ2-3|NA|15
CASSYRVEGTDTQYF
TGTGCCAGCAGCTACCGGGTTGAAGGCACAGATACGCAGTATTTT
>TRBV20-1|NA|TRBJ2-4|NA|13
CSASKGAKNIQYF
TGCAGTGCTAGTAAGGGGGCCAAAAACATTCAGTACTTC
>TRBV21-1|NA|TRBJ1-1|NA|17
CASSKEGREDLNTEAFF
TGTGCCAGCAGCAAAGAGGGCAGGGAAGACCTGAACACTGAAGCTTTCTTT
>TRBV6-1|TRBD1|TRBJ1-5|many|14
CASRSGGGNQPQHF
TGTGCCAGCAGATCAGGGGGGGGCAATCAGCCCCAGCATTTT
>TRBV9|NA|TRBJ2-3|NA|14
CASSVGRTTDTQYF
TGTGCCAGCAGCGTCGGCCGAACCACAGATACGCAGTATTTT
>TRBV7-9|NA|TRBJ2-7|few|16
CASSFTAGGSSYEQYF
TGTGCCAGCAGCTTCACAGCGGGCGGAAGCTCCTACGAGCAGTACTTC
>TRBV14|TRBD1|TRBJ1-6|few|17
CASSPTDRVSYNSPLHF
TGTGCCAGCAGCCCGACGGACAGGGTTTCCTATAATTCACCCCTCCACTTT
>TRBV19|NA|TRBJ2-5|few|13
CASSMSSQETQYF
TGTGCCAGTAGTATGAGTAGTCAAGAGACCCAGTACTTC
>TRBV6-1|NA|TRBJ2-2|NA|14
CASARDGLTGELFF
TGTGCCAGCGCCCGGGACGGCCTCACCGGGGAGCTGTTTTTT
>TRBV6-2/TRBV6-3|NA|TRBJ1-5|NA|18
CASRRIVDIFYSNQPQHF
TGTGCCAGCAGGAGGATTGTGGACATTTTCTATAGCAATCAGCCCCAGCATTTT
>TRBV6-5|NA|TRBJ2-3|NA|15
CASSYSHSKGDTQYF
TGTGCCAGCAGTTACTCACACAGCAAAGGAGATACGCAGTATTTT
>TRBV24-1|NA|TRBJ2-1|NA|14
CATSDYPTYNEQFF
TGTGCCACCAGTGATTACCCCACCTACAATGAGCAGTTCTTC
>TRBV20-1|TRBD1|TRBJ2-5|NA|13
CSADRGLGETQYF
TGCAGTGCGGACAGGGGGTTGGGAGAGACCCAGTACTTC
>TRBV20-1|TRBD2|TRBJ2-3|few|14
CSASGGTSTDTQYF
TGCAGTGCTAGCGGGGGGACCTCCACAGATACGCAGTATTTT
>TRBV20-1|TRBD2|TRBJ2-7|few|15
CSASGFSREGYEQYF
TGCAGTGCTAGCGGTTTCTCGCGGGAGGGTTACGAGCAGTACTTC
>TRBV6-1|NA|TRBJ2-1|NA|14
CASNRNQGSREQFF
TGTGCCAGCAACAGAAACCAGGGCTCTAGGGAGCAGTTCTTC
>TRBV4-1|TRBD2|TRBJ2-7|NA|16
CASSQDHLAGGDEQYF
TGCGCCAGCAGCCAAGATCATCTAGCGGGGGGAGACGAGCAGTACTTC
>TRBV7-9|NA|TRBJ2-7|NA|14
CASSLGQLLDEQYF
TGTGCCAGCAGCTTAGGACAGCTCCTTGACGAGCAGTACTTC
>TRBV15|NA|TRBJ2-3|NA|19
CATSRIPPAGNPGTDTQYF
TGTGCCACCAGCAGAATTCCCCCAGCGGGTAATCCCGGCACAGATACGCAGTATTTT
>TRBV27|TRBD1|TRBJ2-7|NA|16
CASSLSRRGSSYEQYF
TGTGCCAGCAGTTTATCCCGCAGGGGGAGCTCCTACGAGCAGTACTTC
>TRBV6-2/TRBV6-3|NA|TRBJ2-3|few|14
CASSRQLGTDTQYF
TGTGCCAGCAGCCGACAGTTGGGCACAGATACGCAGTATTTT
>TRBV27|TRBD1|TRBJ2-2|few|14
CASKRQGGTGELFF
TGTGCCAGCAAAAGACAGGGGGGAACCGGGGAGCTGTTTTTT
>TRBV28|NA|TRBJ2-2|NA|15
CASSLWQSRSGELFF
TGTGCCAGCAGTTTATGGCAGTCAAGAAGCGGGGAGCTGTTTTTT
>TRBV12-3/TRBV12-4|NA|TRBJ2-1|NA|12
CASSLNSNEQFF
TGTGCCAGCAGTTTAAACTCCAATGAGCAGTTCTTC
>TRBV7-6|TRBD1|TRBJ2-5|NA|16
CASSLGPGQGLETQYF
TGTGCCAGCAGCTTAGGGCCGGGACAGGGGTTAGAGACCCAGTACTTC
>TRBV20-1|TRBD1|TRBJ1-1|once|14
CSATGGEMNTEAFF
TGCAGTGCGACAGGGGGAGAGATGAACACTGAAGCTTTCTTT
>TRBV11-1|TRBD2|TRBJ2-1|NA|20
CASSFYLGTSGRSTRNEQFF
TGTGCCAGCAGTTTTTACTTAGGGACTAGCGGGAGGTCGACGAGGAATGAGCAGTTCTTC
>TRBV19|TRBD1|TRBJ2-7|NA|13
CASSTGTAGEQYF
TGTGCCAGTAGTACCGGGACAGCTGGGGAGCAGTACTTC